A selection of T cell receptor beta chains follows, all from one sample in a study of response to subunit inactivated influenza vaccine. TCRdb reprocessed the RT-PCR reads with MiXCR, giving one entry per CDR3 protein. The top ten hold 10% to 13% of the sample, which has 700,000 to 900,000 distinct CDR3 sequences, around 21% seen once. The specimen comprised PBMCs from blood, sampled around 5 days after vaccination. The receptors come from a man between 45 and 60 years old who received an inactivated influenza vaccine. Both conserved end residues are part of each CDR3. D genes are given only for firm matches. Some rows mark clone size as missing; the rest say once, few, many or name a class of expanded clone.

V gene	D gene	clone size	J gene	CDR3 protein	CDR3 DNA
TRBV20-1	NA	many	TRBJ2-3	CSANSGTDTQYF	TGCAGTGCTAACAGCGGCACAGATACGCAGTATTTT
TRBV20-1	NA	NA	TRBJ1-2	CSARDNSYGYTF	TGCAGTGCTCGGGACAATTCCTATGGCTACACCTTC
TRBV3-1	NA	many	TRBJ2-7	CASSQVGTEQYF	TGTGCCAGCAGCCAAGTCGGGACCGAGCAGTACTTC
TRBV5-1	NA	NA	TRBJ2-6	CASTPSGVTGANVLTF	TGCGCCAGCACCCCCTCCGGGGTCACCGGGGCCAACGTCCTGACTTTC
TRBV5-1	TRBD1	NA	TRBJ2-5	CASSLTWGQGGETQYF	TGCGCCAGCAGCTTAACGTGGGGACAGGGTGGAGAGACCCAGTACTTC
TRBV5-1	NA	NA	TRBJ2-7	CASSDTSGAHEQYF	TGCGCCAGCAGCGATACCTCGGGGGCCCACGAGCAGTACTTC
TRBV6-1	NA	NA	TRBJ2-7	CASNRGGGHEQYF	TGTGCCAGCAATCGAGGGGGGGGACACGAGCAGTACTTC
TRBV2	TRBD1	few	TRBJ1-5	CASSGQGRSNQPQHF	TGTGCCAGCAGTGGACAGGGGAGGAGCAATCAGCCCCAGCATTTT
TRBV20-1	NA	few	TRBJ2-7	CSARDPRGTGYEQYF	TGCAGTGCTAGAGATCCCCGGGGGACTGGGTACGAGCAGTACTTC
TRBV20-1	NA	once	TRBJ2-2	CSASGARNTGELFF	TGCAGTGCTAGCGGGGCACGAAACACCGGGGAGCTGTTTTTT
TRBV24-1	NA	NA	TRBJ1-1	CATMGDMNTEAFF	TGTGCCACCATGGGGGATATGAACACTGAAGCTTTCTTT
TRBV7-9	NA	NA	TRBJ2-7	CASSLGTWTRSYEQYF	TGTGCCAGCAGCTTAGGGACTTGGACCAGATCCTACGAGCAGTACTTC
TRBV5-4	NA	few	TRBJ2-3	CASSFGQTTSTDTQYF	TGTGCCAGCAGCTTCGGACAGACGACTAGCACAGATACGCAGTATTTT
TRBV20-1	NA	NA	TRBJ2-5	CSASGFGDGETQYF	TGCAGTGCTAGTGGCTTCGGGGACGGGGAGACCCAGTACTTC
TRBV20-1	TRBD2	few	TRBJ2-7	CSARPGLADYEQYF	TGCAGTGCTCGACCGGGACTAGCGGACTACGAGCAGTACTTC
TRBV6-2/TRBV6-3	NA	many	TRBJ2-7	CASSPGPHEQYF	TGTGCCAGCAGCCCCGGGCCCCACGAGCAGTACTTC
TRBV7-9	TRBD2	NA	TRBJ2-5	CASSTGGVIGETQYF	TGTGCCAGCAGTACGGGGGGAGTGATTGGGGAGACCCAGTACTTC
TRBV5-4	TRBD1	NA	TRBJ1-6	CASSWDRGGSPLHF	TGTGCCAGCAGCTGGGACAGGGGCGGTTCACCCCTCCACTTT
TRBV5-1	TRBD1	NA	TRBJ1-5	CASSGTGTDSNQPQHF	TGCGCCAGCAGCGGAACCGGGACAGATAGCAATCAGCCCCAGCATTTT
TRBV25-1	NA	few	TRBJ2-5	CASSEATGRRTQYF	TGTGCCAGCAGTGAAGCGACGGGTCGTCGGACCCAGTACTTC
TRBV20-1	NA	few	TRBJ2-7	CSATRDSYEQYF	TGCAGTGCTACCCGGGACTCCTACGAGCAGTACTTC
TRBV20-1	NA	NA	TRBJ2-2	CSATDSNTGELFF	TGCAGTGCAACGGACAGTAACACCGGGGAGCTGTTTTTT
TRBV5-4	NA	few	TRBJ2-7	CASSLDGNGEQYF	TGTGCCAGCAGCTTGGACGGGAACGGCGAGCAGTACTTC
TRBV7-8	NA	few	TRBJ2-1	CASRQETGNPWVGDEQFF	TGTGCCAGCAGACAAGAGACAGGAAACCCTTGGGTCGGTGATGAGCAGTTCTTC